A selection of T cell receptor beta chains follows, all from one sample in a study of human T cells and chemical hapten exposure. From the RACE reads, TCRdb called clonotypes with MiXCR, one entry per CDR3 protein. The table lists some 30,000 distinct CDR3 sequences, nearly 6% of them singletons. This specimen consisted of whole blood, obtained in connection with sensitization to the hapten diphenylcyclopropenone (DPC). The receptors shown here come from a man aged 25-45 years with alopecia areata. Some clones in this sample may be carry-over from other donors' samples. CDR3s include the opening cysteine and the closing phenylalanine or tryptophan. A D gene is named only where the DNA matches it firmly. Rows may omit the clone size; those that give it use once, few, many or a size class.

d_call j_call v_call clone_size cdr3_aa cdr3_nt
NA TRBJ2-3 TRBV29-1 many CSVLAQPDTQYF TGCAGCGTTCTGGCCCAGCCAGATACGCAGTATTTT
TRBD2 TRBJ2-7 TRBV7-2 NA CASSLGPVGASGRDEQYF TGTGCCAGCAGCTTAGGACCAGTCGGAGCTAGCGGGAGAGACGAGCAGTACTTC
NA TRBJ2-5 TRBV29-1 few CSVEGSSMETQYF TGCAGCGTTGAAGGTAGCTCCATGGAGACCCAGTACTTC
TRBD1 TRBJ2-2 TRBV28 many CATGTVNTGELFF TGTGCCACAGGGACAGTTAACACCGGGGAGCTGTTTTTT
NA TRBJ2-7 TRBV29-1 many CSARFGGKAYEQYF TGCAGCGCTAGGTTTGGGGGAAAGGCCTACGAGCAGTACTTC
NA TRBJ1-6 TRBV7-8 many CASSLSYHKGRDSPLHF TGTGCCAGCAGCTTATCCTACCACAAGGGAAGAGATTCACCCCTCCACTTT
TRBD2 TRBJ2-1 TRBV20-1 medium-sized CSGTSFSGSGNEQFF TGCAGTGGCACAAGCTTTAGCGGGAGCGGGAATGAGCAGTTCTTC
TRBD2 TRBJ2-7 TRBV20-1 many CSARDQRGSYEQYF TGCAGTGCTAGAGACCAGCGGGGGTCTTACGAGCAGTACTTC
NA TRBJ1-2 TRBV15 many CATRGDRDYGYTF TGTGCCACCAGGGGGGACCGGGACTATGGCTACACCTTC
NA TRBJ2-1 TRBV7-9 many CASSHSAPNEQFF TGTGCCAGCAGCCATTCCGCCCCCAATGAGCAGTTCTTC
TRBD1 TRBJ1-5 TRBV12-3/TRBV12-4 many CASRIGQGDNQPQHF TGTGCCAGCAGGATCGGACAGGGCGACAATCAGCCCCAGCATTTT
NA TRBJ2-1 TRBV11-2 medium-sized CASSSQSVEQFF TGTGCCAGCAGCTCGCAGTCTGTTGAGCAGTTCTTC
NA TRBJ1-3 TRBV12-3/TRBV12-4 many CASSPRSSENTIYF TGTGCCAGCAGTCCCCGCAGCTCTGAAAACACCATATATTTT
TRBD1 TRBJ1-6 TRBV27 many CASKEESGTAWSPLHF TGTGCCAGCAAAGAGGAGTCAGGGACAGCGTGGTCACCCCTCCACTTT
TRBD2 TRBJ2-3 TRBV11-2 many CASSAQGAGVADTQYF TGTGCCAGCAGCGCCCAGGGAGCGGGAGTGGCAGATACGCAGTATTTT
TRBD1 TRBJ1-2 TRBV29-1 many CSVFRTGTYGYTF TGCAGCGTGTTCCGGACAGGGACCTATGGCTACACCTTC
TRBD1 TRBJ1-4 TRBV29-1 many CSVEESYGQVTLF TGCAGCGTTGAAGAGAGCTATGGACAGGTCACACTTTTT
NA TRBJ2-7 TRBV2 many CASGTSTKQYF TGTGCCAGCGGGACAAGTACGAAGCAGTACTTC
NA TRBJ2-3 TRBV19 many CASSISSDTQYF TGTGCCAGTAGTATATCTTCCGATACGCAGTATTTT
TRBD1 TRBJ1-5 TRBV7-9 NA CASSPDRGGNQPQHF TGTGCCAGCAGCCCGGACAGGGGAGGTAATCAGCCCCAGCATTTT